These 14 T cell receptor beta chains share one sample of origin, sequenced in a study of cytotoxic CD8 clonotypes in ibrutinib-treated CLL. Here immunoSEQ multiplex PCR was the method, and the copy in TCRdb shows in-frame clones only, minus some. The sample consists of under 35,000 clones, around 63% of them appearing once. Source: PBMCs, taken after 24 months of ibrutinib treatment. The receptors were sampled from a human donor with chronic lymphocytic leukemia.

This chain links TRBV27 with TRBJ2-5; 10 bases fit TRBD1. The CDR3 runs to 15 residues. The germline V gene encodes CDR1 MNHEY and CDR2 SMNVEV (reference sequence). V was pared by 5 bases and J by 4 bases, with 7 bases of the junction left unmatched. CDR3 loop: CASSPRQGAGETQYF. The CDR3, as DNA: TGTGCCAGCAGTCCGCGACAGGGGGCGGGAGAGACCCAGTACTTC.

This sequence joins TRBV5-4 and TRBJ1-4; no clear D gene. This CDR3 has 13 amino acids. V lost 0 bases, J lost 7 bases, and 7 bases lay in between. Germline-derived CDR1 and CDR2 are SGHNT and YYREEE (reference sequence). CDR3 sequence (DNA): TGTGCCAGCAGCTTGGGCCCGGGTGAAAAACTGTTTTTT. Protein sequence: CASSLGPGEKLFF.

The rearrangement links TRBV12-5 to TRBJ1-1; tentatively, D is TRBD1 (6 bases). CDR1 is LGHNT, CDR2 FRNRAP, per germline. CDR3 length equals 14 residues. Trimming shortened V by 4 bases and J by 0 bases, and 9 bases separated the two germline ends. This CDR3 reads CASGSGGMNTEAFF. DNA of the CDR3: TGTGCTAGTGGTTCCGGGGGCATGAACACTGAAGCTTTCTTT.

There are a few counts of this clone. V is TRBV9 and J is TRBJ1-4; 12 bases line up with TRBD1. The V and J ends lost 0 bases and 0 bases, in that order; junction bases with no gene match: 0. Germline CDR1 and CDR2: SGDLS and YYNGEE. CDR3 length equals 17 residues. The CDR3 here is CASSVGDRGPTNEKLFF. The CDR3 region has the DNA TGTGCCAGCAGCGTAGGGGACAGGGGGCCAACTAATGAAAAACTGTTTTTT.

The chain carries TRBV19 and TRBJ2-6, with a possible D match to TRBD1 (6 bases). The CDR3 runs to 16 residues. V dropped 7 bases and J dropped 2 bases, with 15 bases sitting between them. Germline CDR1 reads LNHDA; CDR2 reads SQIVND (reference sequence). CDR3 region: CASKLQGTTGANVLTF. DNA for the CDR3: TGTGCCAGTAAACTCCAGGGGACGACTGGGGCCAACGTCCTGACTTTC. The full variable domain, its missing parts supplied by reference TRBV19 and TRBJ2-6, is DGGITQSPKYLFRKEGQNVTLSCEQNLNHDAMYWYRQDPGQGLRLIYYSQIVNDFQKGDIAEGYSVSREKKESFPLTVTSAQKNPTAFYLCASKLQGTTGANVLTFGAGSRLTVL.

V gene TRBV9 combines with J gene TRBJ2-1, with TRBD1 as a possible D gene (5 bases). Germline lookup yields CDR1 SGDLS and CDR2 YYNGEE. The length of the CDR3 is 15 residues. V dropped 0 bases and J dropped 7 bases, with 14 bases sitting between them. The CDR3 DNA follows: TGTGCCAGCAGCGTAGAAGGGGCAGGGCGGAATGAGCAGTTCTTC. It yields the protein CASSVEGAGRNEQFF.

V usage is TRBV29-1 and J usage is TRBJ1-1, with D hard to call. This CDR3 is built from 13 residues. Trimming pared 3 bases from V and 2 bases from J, leaving 10 bases between. CDR1 and CDR2 (germline): SQVTM, ANQGSEA. The CDR3 bases are TGCAGCGTTGATTGGGGAACCAACACTGAAGCTTTCTTT. It translates to CSVDWGTNTEAFF.

The V call is TRBV2, the J call TRBJ1-6; no reliable D call. CDR1 and CDR2 (germline): SNHLY, FYNNEI. The CDR3 has 16 residues. Trimming removed 4 bases from V and 7 bases from J, with 17 bases in between. The CDR3 DNA follows: TGTGCCAGCAGTGGGTCTTGGGTGGAGAGGAATTCACCCCTCCACTTT. This encodes CASSGSWVERNSPLHF.

The rearrangement links TRBV5-8 to TRBJ2-5, with 7 bases that match TRBD2. The CDR3 extends over 18 amino acids. Germline V lookup: CDR1 SGHTS, CDR2 YDEGEE. V trimming: 4 bases; J trimming: 1 base; junction bases outside the gene matches: 16. Here the CDR3 DNA reads TGTGCCAGCAGCCAAGAAGCCCCGCCCCTAGCGGCCCAAGAGACCCAGTACTTC. This gives the protein CASSQEAPPLAAQETQYF.

The rearrangement links TRBV20-1 to TRBJ1-2; D ambiguous. This CDR3 contains 11 residues. Looked up from germline, CDR1 is DFQATT and CDR2 is SNEGSKA (reference sequence). Trimming cost V 1 base and J 9 bases, with 9 bases left between them. The CDR3 is CSARGTSRYTF. CDR3 in DNA: TGCAGTGCTAGAGGGACCTCCCGCTACACCTTC.

In this sample, this clone turned up a few times. The chain links TRBV13 to TRBJ2-5; D possibly matches TRBD1 or TRBD2 (6 bases each). Germline loops: CDR1 PRHDT, CDR2 FYEKMQ (reference sequence). V lost 5 bases, J lost 4 bases, and 20 bases lay in between. The CDR3 is 16 residues long. For the CDR3, the DNA is TGTGCCAGCAGCACTGGTTGGGGGGCCCTGGGAGAGACCCAGTACTTC. Translated: CASSTGWGALGETQYF. The full variable domain, rest sourced from reference TRBV13 and TRBJ2-5, is AAGVIQSPRHLIKEKRETATLKCYPIPRHDTVYWYQQGPGQDPQFLISFYEKMQSDKGSIPDRFSAQQFSDYHSELNMSSLELGDSALYFCASSTGWGALGETQYFGPGTRLLVL.

This clone was seen more than once but under ten times. This chain links TRBV28 with TRBJ2-7; TRBD2 matches at 9 bases. The V and J ends lost 10 bases and 7 bases, in that order; junction bases with no gene match: 11. The length of the CDR3 is 13 residues. The germline V gene encodes CDR1 MDHEN and CDR2 SYDVKM. As DNA, the CDR3 is TGTGCCACCCAGACTAGCGGAGCCGGAGAGCAGTACTTC. Its translation is CATQTSGAGEQYF.

The gene calls are TRBV9 and TRBJ2-3; 8 nucleotides align to TRBD1. V dropped 3 bases and J dropped 1; count of bases not matched to a gene: 7. CDR3 length: 16 amino acids. In germline, CDR1 is SGDLS, CDR2 YYNGEE. In nucleotides, the CDR3 is TGTGCCAGCAGCGCCCGACAGGGGCTCGGCACAGATACGCAGTATTTT. It specifies CASSARQGLGTDTQYF.

The genes are TRBV29-1 and TRBJ1-2; perhaps TRBD1 as D (5 bases). This CDR3 contains 13 residues. Germline V gene lookup returns CDR1 SQVTM and CDR2 ANQGSEA. V lost 0 bases to trimming and J lost 4 bases, with 9 bases between them. The CDR3 bases are TGCAGCGTTGAAGAGCAGGGTACCTATGGCTACACCTTC. It encodes CSVEEQGTYGYTF.